The sequence of this TCR beta chain was determined in a study of shared clonotypes between healthy human individuals. TCRdb keeps only in-frame clones here, not all; method: immunoSEQ multiplex PCR. The repertoire has about 2.4 million clones, approximately 94% of them found once; the top ten carry 0.36%. Germline V gives CDR1 LNHDA, CDR2 SQIVND (reference sequence). This CDR3 region has 13 residues. Trimming shortened V by 4 bases and J by 4 bases, and 11 bases separated the two germline ends. This TCR came from a man younger than 30 in good health. Some clones in this sample may be carry-over from other donors' samples. Sample: naive CD4+ T cells from PBMCs. Subset described: CD45RA+ positively selected. This chain joins TRBV19 and TRBJ2-7; D not certain. The CDR3 spells CASSRRTEYEQYF. CDR3 in DNA: TGTGCCAGTAGTAGACGAACAGAGTACGAGCAGTACTTC.